Listed below are T cell receptor beta chains from one sample, sequenced in a study of regulatory T cells in long-lasting Graves disease. TCRdb itself ran the multiplex PCR reads through MiXCR, one entry per CDR3 protein. The data contain just over 600,000 distinct CDR3 sequences, roughly 15% of them singletons. This same sample was also taken into another study, of T cells in Graves' hyperthyroidism and ophthalmopathy.

The sample in question was peripheral blood mononuclear cells (PBMCs), obtained at new diagnosis, from a patient treated with antithyroid drugs. These TCRs come from a young woman with Graves disease. Each CDR3 is given without its conserved first and last residue. Each record gives: CDR3 protein, V gene, J gene.

CDR3: ASSGIIGPGNEQF
V: TRBV27
J: TRBJ2-1

CDR3: ASNPGMRGDTQY
V: TRBV25-1
J: TRBJ2-3

CDR3: ASSLPGLITGEQF
V: TRBV7-6
J: TRBJ2-1

CDR3: ASSFVGEGYT
V: TRBV12-3/TRBV12-4
J: TRBJ1-2

CDR3: ASRVASGAYEQY
V: TRBV28
J: TRBJ2-7

CDR3: ASSPTASAPQH
V: TRBV7-9
J: TRBJ1-5

CDR3: SALAGLTGELF
V: TRBV20-1
J: TRBJ2-2

CDR3: ASSQGAGVSYEQY
V: TRBV19
J: TRBJ2-7

CDR3: ASSFQTGSNQPQH
V: TRBV12-3/TRBV12-4
J: TRBJ1-5

CDR3: ASSLGPNEQY
V: TRBV5-1
J: TRBJ2-7

CDR3: ASSVAGSDRFWRGYT
V: TRBV5-1
J: TRBJ1-2

CDR3: ASSFTSSGHNTEAF
V: TRBV7-2
J: TRBJ1-1

CDR3: ASSLPGGGTGELF
V: TRBV28
J: TRBJ2-2

CDR3: ASRRGYNYGYT
V: TRBV6-1
J: TRBJ1-2

CDR3: ATQRAPNTGELF
V: TRBV7-2
J: TRBJ2-2

CDR3: ASSTAPGQGHNEQF
V: TRBV19
J: TRBJ2-1

CDR3: SGVEGGLLF
V: TRBV20-1
J: TRBJ1-4

CDR3: SARDQRGTDTQY
V: TRBV20-1
J: TRBJ2-3

CDR3: SAVRPASGRGEQY
V: TRBV20-1
J: TRBJ2-7

CDR3: ASSPPGTGVSDTQY
V: TRBV11-2
J: TRBJ2-3

CDR3: ASSRQGYTDTQY
V: TRBV5-1
J: TRBJ2-3

CDR3: ASSRDRGYSPLH
V: TRBV19
J: TRBJ1-6

CDR3: ASSVEVSGGYEQY
V: TRBV9
J: TRBJ2-7

CDR3: ATSDITPSSYNEQF
V: TRBV24-1
J: TRBJ2-1

CDR3: ASSGSATEVTQY
V: TRBV19
J: TRBJ2-5

CDR3: ASRSAGNPNEQF
V: TRBV27
J: TRBJ2-1

CDR3: ASIDGQASGANVLT
V: TRBV6-1
J: TRBJ2-6

CDR3: ASSDPQGASYEQY
V: TRBV6-2/TRBV6-3
J: TRBJ2-7

CDR3: ASSLRRLASTYNEQF
V: TRBV7-8
J: TRBJ2-1

CDR3: ASSLGGGGHRNTEAF
V: TRBV11-2
J: TRBJ1-1

CDR3: ASSFTGSGQPQH
V: TRBV27
J: TRBJ1-5

CDR3: ASSYMSGKGYNEQF
V: TRBV6-2/TRBV6-3
J: TRBJ2-1

CDR3: ASSRLSLGDKQY
V: TRBV7-2
J: .

CDR3: SARDWVALASYNEQF
V: TRBV20-1
J: TRBJ2-1

CDR3: AISELGQGGQPQH
V: TRBV10-3
J: TRBJ1-5

CDR3: ASASGGISGNIQY
V: TRBV7-2
J: TRBJ2-4

CDR3: ASSPPGAGEQY
V: TRBV18
J: TRBJ2-7

CDR3: ASSVQAAARETQY
V: TRBV7-9
J: TRBJ2-5

CDR3: ASSQVPGVTEAF
V: TRBV3-1
J: TRBJ1-1

CDR3: ASSSLKGAGSPLH
V: TRBV28
J: TRBJ1-6